This TCR beta chain was sequenced during a study of PD-L1 blockade in urothelial cancer. The study's findings and limits: Pretreatment TCR clonality in blood under the median foretold superior survival.

Sequenced by immunoSEQ multiplex PCR; TCRdb stores in-frame clones only, minus some. The table shows some 65,000 clones, with approximately 80% occurring only once. CDR3 length: 15 residues. Germline-derived CDR1 and CDR2 are KGHSH and LQKENI. V lost 6 bases to trimming and J lost 3 bases; unmatched junction nucleotides: 8. Sample time point: pretreatment peripheral blood. Concerning this clone itself: The antigen remains undetermined.

The sample consisted of PBMCs, taken around atezolizumab (anti-PD-L1) treatment. The V gene is TRBV18, the J gene TRBJ1-1, with 9 bases identical to TRBD1. This TCR came from a man between 70 and 80 years old with urothelial cancer. The CDR3 bases are TGTGCCAGCTCCGACAGGGGGAGGTCGGACACTGAAGCTTTCTTT. This gives the protein CASSDRGRSDTEAFF.